This TCR beta chain is drawn from a study of CXCR3-negative and CXCR3-positive naive CD8 T cells. The CDR3 has 17 amino acids. In germline, CDR1 is SGHRS, CDR2 YFSETQ. cDNA libraries for TRB were generated by 5' RACE incorporating UMI labels. For each CDR3 protein, TCRdb gives one entry from its re-call of the 5' RACE reads, without DNA. This sample contains roughly 48,000 distinct CDR3 sequences. The rearrangement links TRBV5-1 to TRBJ2-5; TCRdb gives TRBD2 as the D gene, but with no DNA this cannot be confirmed. This TCR derives from a human donor in good health. Some clones in this sample may be carry-over from other donors' samples. Source material: memory CD8+ T cells from blood. The CDR3 sequence is CASSSPVGAGLGETQYF.